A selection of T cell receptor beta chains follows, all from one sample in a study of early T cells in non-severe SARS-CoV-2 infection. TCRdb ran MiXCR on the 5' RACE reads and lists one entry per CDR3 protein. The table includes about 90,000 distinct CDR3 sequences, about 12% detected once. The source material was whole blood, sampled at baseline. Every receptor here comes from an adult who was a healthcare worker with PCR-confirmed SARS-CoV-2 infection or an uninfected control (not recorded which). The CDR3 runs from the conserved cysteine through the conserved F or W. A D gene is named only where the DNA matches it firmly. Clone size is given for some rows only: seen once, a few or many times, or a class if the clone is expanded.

cdr3_nt: TGTGCCAGCAGTTCCAGCGGGAGCAGTGATACGCAGTATTTT; cdr3_aa: CASSSSGSSDTQYF; clone_size: NA; v_call: TRBV25-1; d_call: TRBD2; j_call: TRBJ2-3
cdr3_nt: TGTGCCAGCAGCACCAGAGGTCCTGGAGCGACCCAGTACTTC; cdr3_aa: CASSTRGPGATQYF; clone_size: NA; v_call: TRBV7-3; d_call: NA; j_call: TRBJ2-5
cdr3_nt: TGTGCCGGACGGACAGGGCGGATGGACGAGCAGTACTTC; cdr3_aa: CAGRTGRMDEQYF; clone_size: NA; v_call: TRBV2; d_call: TRBD1; j_call: TRBJ2-7
cdr3_nt: TGCAGCGTTGATCCGGGCAGCGGGAGTGACAATGAGCAGTTCTTC; cdr3_aa: CSVDPGSGSDNEQFF; clone_size: NA; v_call: TRBV29-1; d_call: TRBD2; j_call: TRBJ2-1
cdr3_nt: TGCAGTGCTAGTTTCCAGCGGACGAACACCGGGGAGCTGTTTTTT; cdr3_aa: CSASFQRTNTGELFF; clone_size: many; v_call: TRBV20-1; d_call: NA; j_call: TRBJ2-2
cdr3_nt: TGTGCCAGCAGTTGGTCAGTTACAGGGAAGTCCTACAATGAGCAGTTCTTC; cdr3_aa: CASSWSVTGKSYNEQFF; clone_size: few; v_call: TRBV6-6; d_call: NA; j_call: TRBJ2-1
cdr3_nt: TGTGCCAGCAGCTTAAACAGGGTGGCGTCGAATGAGCAGTTCTTC; cdr3_aa: CASSLNRVASNEQFF; clone_size: NA; v_call: TRBV7-2; d_call: NA; j_call: TRBJ2-1
cdr3_nt: TGTGCCATCAGTGAGCCCATGGGACAACGGGGGCAAGAGACCCAGTACTTC; cdr3_aa: CAISEPMGQRGQETQYF; clone_size: NA; v_call: TRBV10-3; d_call: NA; j_call: TRBJ2-5
cdr3_nt: TGTGCCAGCTCAGCAAGGGGAGACGAGCAGTACTTC; cdr3_aa: CASSARGDEQYF; clone_size: few; v_call: TRBV18; d_call: NA; j_call: TRBJ2-7
cdr3_nt: TGTGCCAGCAGCTTGGGGGGACCCAACGAGCAGTACTTC; cdr3_aa: CASSLGGPNEQYF; clone_size: NA; v_call: TRBV5-8; d_call: NA; j_call: TRBJ2-7
cdr3_nt: TGTGCCAGCAGCTTGAGAGCGGGGGGCGAGACCCAGTACTTC; cdr3_aa: CASSLRAGGETQYF; clone_size: NA; v_call: TRBV11-1; d_call: TRBD2; j_call: TRBJ2-5
cdr3_nt: TGCGCCAGCAGTGACCCTGGAAACACCATATATTTT; cdr3_aa: CASSDPGNTIYF; clone_size: once; v_call: TRBV10-1; d_call: NA; j_call: TRBJ1-3
cdr3_nt: TGTGCCAGCAGGAACCTTTGGGACACGCGCTATGGCTACACCTTC; cdr3_aa: CASRNLWDTRYGYTF; clone_size: many; v_call: TRBV6-5; d_call: NA; j_call: TRBJ1-2
cdr3_nt: TGTGCCAGCAGCTTATCCCCAGCAGATACGCAGTATTTT; cdr3_aa: CASSLSPADTQYF; clone_size: many; v_call: TRBV7-9; d_call: NA; j_call: TRBJ2-3
cdr3_nt: TGTGCCAGCAGCTTGGGACAGGGGGAGCGCGAGCAGTACTTC; cdr3_aa: CASSLGQGEREQYF; clone_size: few; v_call: TRBV7-9; d_call: TRBD1; j_call: TRBJ2-7
cdr3_nt: TGTGCCAGCAGCCGACGGGACACTGAAGCTTTCTTT; cdr3_aa: CASSRRDTEAFF; clone_size: many; v_call: TRBV7-9; d_call: NA; j_call: TRBJ1-1
cdr3_nt: TGTGCCAGCAGGGCGACAGAACCCTATCAGCCCCAGCATTTT; cdr3_aa: CASRATEPYQPQHF; clone_size: NA; v_call: TRBV28; d_call: NA; j_call: TRBJ1-5
cdr3_nt: TGTGCCAGCAGCTTTGGGCTGAATAATTCACCCCTCCACTTT; cdr3_aa: CASSFGLNNSPLHF; clone_size: few; v_call: TRBV7-9; d_call: NA; j_call: TRBJ1-6
cdr3_nt: TGCAGTGCTAGTAGGGGACATCCATCTTATAGCAATCAGCCCCAGCATTTT; cdr3_aa: CSASRGHPSYSNQPQHF; clone_size: few; v_call: TRBV20-1; d_call: NA; j_call: TRBJ1-5
cdr3_nt: TGTGCCACCAGTCCAGGGAATGAAAAACTGTTTTTT; cdr3_aa: CATSPGNEKLFF; clone_size: NA; v_call: TRBV24-1; d_call: NA; j_call: TRBJ1-4
cdr3_nt: TGCAGTGCTCGATCAGGTGGACAGGGGTTTACTGAAGCTTTCTTT; cdr3_aa: CSARSGGQGFTEAFF; clone_size: few; v_call: TRBV20-1; d_call: TRBD1; j_call: TRBJ1-1
cdr3_nt: TGTGCCAGCAGCCACCGGGACAGCTCCTACGAGCAGTACTTC; cdr3_aa: CASSHRDSSYEQYF; clone_size: NA; v_call: TRBV7-9; d_call: TRBD1; j_call: TRBJ2-7
cdr3_nt: TGTGCCAGCAGCGTTTTCGACGTACCCTCTGGAAACACCATATATTTT; cdr3_aa: CASSVFDVPSGNTIYF; clone_size: NA; v_call: TRBV9; d_call: NA; j_call: TRBJ1-3
cdr3_nt: TGCGCCAGCAAAAGCTCCTACGAGCAGTACTTC; cdr3_aa: CASKSSYEQYF; clone_size: many; v_call: TRBV5-1; d_call: NA; j_call: TRBJ2-7
cdr3_nt: TGTGCCAGCAGTCCACCGGCAAGGGGGGCCTCAGAAGCTTTCTTT; cdr3_aa: CASSPPARGASEAFF; clone_size: NA; v_call: TRBV28; d_call: NA; j_call: TRBJ1-1
cdr3_nt: TGCGCCAGCAGCTTGGACAGCCGTCCCACAGATACGCAGTATTTT; cdr3_aa: CASSLDSRPTDTQYF; clone_size: many; v_call: TRBV5-1; d_call: NA; j_call: TRBJ2-3
cdr3_nt: TGCAGTGCTAGAGTGGCAGGGAGGGAAAACACCATATATTTT; cdr3_aa: CSARVAGRENTIYF; clone_size: NA; v_call: TRBV20-1; d_call: NA; j_call: TRBJ1-3
cdr3_nt: TGTGCCAGCAGCCGGACAGATCAAGAGACCCAGTACTTC; cdr3_aa: CASSRTDQETQYF; clone_size: few; v_call: TRBV5-4; d_call: NA; j_call: TRBJ2-5
cdr3_nt: TGTGCCAGCAGTCCCCCGGGGGGGGCGCAGTTCTTC; cdr3_aa: CASSPPGGAQFF; clone_size: many; v_call: TRBV27; d_call: TRBD2; j_call: TRBJ2-1
cdr3_nt: TGTGCCAGTAGTACAGGACCCCCCCAATCACCCCTCCACTTT; cdr3_aa: CASSTGPPQSPLHF; clone_size: few; v_call: TRBV19; d_call: NA; j_call: TRBJ1-6
cdr3_nt: TGTGCCATTAGGGGCGGAGTAGGGCTGTACGAGCAGTACTTC; cdr3_aa: CAIRGGVGLYEQYF; clone_size: NA; v_call: TRBV10-3; d_call: NA; j_call: TRBJ2-7
cdr3_nt: TGTGCCAGCAGCTTAGTTTCCAGCGGGAGGGTCTACGAGCAGTACTTC; cdr3_aa: CASSLVSSGRVYEQYF; clone_size: few; v_call: TRBV7-2; d_call: TRBD2; j_call: TRBJ2-7
cdr3_nt: TGCGCCAGCAGCTTGCCGGGACTAGCGGGGCCATACCAAGAGACCCAGTACTTC; cdr3_aa: CASSLPGLAGPYQETQYF; clone_size: few; v_call: TRBV5-1; d_call: TRBD2; j_call: TRBJ2-5
cdr3_nt: TGTGCCAGCAGCCCGGGACTAGCGGGGGGGGCGCAGTTCTTC; cdr3_aa: CASSPGLAGGAQFF; clone_size: few; v_call: TRBV4-2; d_call: TRBD2; j_call: TRBJ2-1
cdr3_nt: TGTGCCAGCACCCGCGTGGGGGTTGGAGAGACCCAGTACTTC; cdr3_aa: CASTRVGVGETQYF; clone_size: few; v_call: TRBV12-3/TRBV12-4; d_call: NA; j_call: TRBJ2-5
cdr3_nt: TGTGCCAGCAATAAACTTTCCTATAATTCACCCCTCCACTTT; cdr3_aa: CASNKLSYNSPLHF; clone_size: many; v_call: TRBV6-6; d_call: NA; j_call: TRBJ1-6
cdr3_nt: TGTGCCATCAGTGAAGCTTCCGCGGGGGGAAAAAACATTCAGTACTTC; cdr3_aa: CAISEASAGGKNIQYF; clone_size: few; v_call: TRBV10-3; d_call: TRBD2; j_call: TRBJ2-4
cdr3_nt: TGCAGTGCTACGTCTAGCGGCAGCACAGATACGCAGTATTTT; cdr3_aa: CSATSSGSTDTQYF; clone_size: few; v_call: TRBV20-1; d_call: TRBD2; j_call: TRBJ2-3
cdr3_nt: TGTGCCAGCAGCTTACCGGGGAACTATGGCTACACCTTC; cdr3_aa: CASSLPGNYGYTF; clone_size: NA; v_call: TRBV7-8; d_call: NA; j_call: TRBJ1-2
cdr3_nt: TGCGCCAGCAGCTTGGGGACAGCATACTACGAGCAGTACTTC; cdr3_aa: CASSLGTAYYEQYF; clone_size: NA; v_call: TRBV5-1; d_call: NA; j_call: TRBJ2-7
cdr3_nt: TGTGCCAGCAGCTTGGCGGGACAGTCCTACGAGCAGTACTTC; cdr3_aa: CASSLAGQSYEQYF; clone_size: few; v_call: TRBV5-5; d_call: TRBD1; j_call: TRBJ2-7
cdr3_nt: TGTGCCAGCAGCGTGGGACATACCTCCTCTGGAAACACCATATATTTT; cdr3_aa: CASSVGHTSSGNTIYF; clone_size: few; v_call: TRBV9; d_call: NA; j_call: TRBJ1-3
cdr3_nt: TGTGCCAGCAGCCAAGAGACAGGGGTCCACGAGCAGTACTTC; cdr3_aa: CASSQETGVHEQYF; clone_size: many; v_call: TRBV4-2; d_call: TRBD1; j_call: TRBJ2-7
cdr3_nt: TGCAGTGCTAGGGGAGACAGAAGCTCCTACGAGCAGTACTTC; cdr3_aa: CSARGDRSSYEQYF; clone_size: NA; v_call: TRBV20-1; d_call: NA; j_call: TRBJ2-7
cdr3_nt: TGTGCCAGCAGGTCCGGGACATCAAACACCGGGGAGCTGTTTTTT; cdr3_aa: CASRSGTSNTGELFF; clone_size: NA; v_call: TRBV11-2; d_call: NA; j_call: TRBJ2-2
cdr3_nt: TGTGCCAGCAGTTTTCATAACCCTCAAGAGACCCAGTACTTC; cdr3_aa: CASSFHNPQETQYF; clone_size: NA; v_call: TRBV12-3/TRBV12-4; d_call: NA; j_call: TRBJ2-5
cdr3_nt: TGCAGCGTAGCCGGACTGTTGAACACTGAAGCTTTCTTT; cdr3_aa: CSVAGLLNTEAFF; clone_size: many; v_call: TRBV29-1; d_call: NA; j_call: TRBJ1-1
cdr3_nt: TGTGCCAGCAGTAGGGACTACCCCACAGATACGCAGTATTTT; cdr3_aa: CASSRDYPTDTQYF; clone_size: few; v_call: TRBV6-5; d_call: TRBD2; j_call: TRBJ2-3
cdr3_nt: TGTGCCAGCAGCCAAGGGGTCACAGGGACCTACGAGCAGTACTTC; cdr3_aa: CASSQGVTGTYEQYF; clone_size: NA; v_call: TRBV4-2; d_call: NA; j_call: TRBJ2-7
cdr3_nt: TGTGCCAGCAGCCCCAAAGGGACTAGCGGGAACAATGAGCAGTTCTTC; cdr3_aa: CASSPKGTSGNNEQFF; clone_size: NA; v_call: TRBV7-3; d_call: TRBD2; j_call: TRBJ2-1
cdr3_nt: TGCAGTGCTAGGGGACTGGGGACTGAAGCTTTCTTT; cdr3_aa: CSARGLGTEAFF; clone_size: NA; v_call: TRBV20-1; d_call: NA; j_call: TRBJ1-1
cdr3_nt: TGTGCCAGCAGTACAGGGGCAGGAAATTCACCCCTCCACTTT; cdr3_aa: CASSTGAGNSPLHF; clone_size: few; v_call: TRBV28; d_call: TRBD1; j_call: TRBJ1-6
cdr3_nt: TGTGCCAGCAGCTTTGGGTGGGCTGAGCAGTTCTTC; cdr3_aa: CASSFGWAEQFF; clone_size: few; v_call: TRBV11-2; d_call: NA; j_call: TRBJ2-1
cdr3_nt: TGTGCCAGCTCACCGGGCCCCAAAGATACGCAGTATTTT; cdr3_aa: CASSPGPKDTQYF; clone_size: many; v_call: TRBV18; d_call: NA; j_call: TRBJ2-3
cdr3_nt: TGTGCCAGTAGTATAACGGAACCTAATGAGCAGTTCTTC; cdr3_aa: CASSITEPNEQFF; clone_size: few; v_call: TRBV19; d_call: NA; j_call: TRBJ2-1